The 27 T cell receptor beta chains below come from one sample, sequenced in a study of response to subunit inactivated influenza vaccine. Via MiXCR, TCRdb re-called the RT-PCR reads, giving one row per CDR3 protein. The sample holds around 750,000 distinct CDR3 sequences; over 20% are singletons and the top ten take 10%. The specimen was PBMCs from blood, collected roughly 5 days after vaccination. Every receptor here comes from a man aged 50-60 years who received an inactivated influenza vaccine.

This clonotype came up a few times. The chain has TRBV28 and TRBJ2-2; D not certain. Germline V gene sequence: CDR1 MDHEN, CDR2 SYDVKM. This CDR3 contains 14 residues. V shed 7 bases and J shed 0 bases, with 9 bases lying between them. CDR3 DNA: TGTGCCAGCATACCGGGCCCGAACACCGGGGAGCTGTTTTTT. Amino acid sequence: CASIPGPNTGELFF.

This clonotype was picked up a small number of times. The chain links TRBV12-3 or TRBV12-4 to TRBJ1-2; no clear D. Trimming left V 3 bases short and J 3 bases short, with 11 bases between. The CDR3 consists of 14 residues. The CDR3 region has the DNA TGTGCCAGCAGTTTCTGGCAGTCGGACTATGGCTACACCTTC. As protein: CASSFWQSDYGYTF.

The V call is TRBV29-1, the J call TRBJ2-3, with 7 nucleotides matching TRBD1. The J segment lost 6 bases and the V segment lost 4 bases, leaving 13 bases of the junction unmatched. The germline CDR1 and CDR2 sequences are SQVTM and ANQGSEA. The CDR3 contains 15 residues. The CDR3 spells CSVGRGQALTDTQYF. CDR3 DNA: TGCAGCGTTGGTCGCGGACAGGCGTTAACTGATACGCAGTATTTT.

The chain is built from TRBV7-9 and TRBJ1-1, with TRBD1 matching over 7 bases. Germline values: CDR1 SEHNR, CDR2 FQNEAQ (reference sequence). Unmatched junction bases numbered 6, after V lost 5 bases and J lost 3 bases. This CDR3 is built from 14 residues. The CDR3 reads CASSDHRGDTEAFF. Written as DNA, the CDR3 is TGTGCCAGCAGCGACCACAGGGGAGACACTGAAGCTTTCTTT.

This clonotype has at least ten counts. The CDR3 bases are TGCGCCAGCAGCCAACTAATCTTGCAGACCCAGTACTTC. It is translated as CASSQLILQTQYF. This sequence joins TRBV4-1 and TRBJ2-5; D is unclear. This CDR3 has 13 amino acids. Germline V CDR1 and CDR2: MGHRA, YSYEKL. V was pared by 2 bases and J by 6 bases, with 10 bases between.

In this sample, this clonotype turned up many times. The chain carries TRBV28 and TRBJ2-1; D gene ambiguous. V was clipped by 2 bases and J by 7 bases, with 9 bases between them. The CDR3 has 13 amino acids. CDR1 is MDHEN and CDR2 is SYDVKM in the germline V gene. The chain's CDR3 is CASSLSRVNEQFF. Written as DNA, the CDR3 is TGTGCCAGCAGTTTAAGTCGCGTAAATGAGCAGTTCTTC.

This clonotype has more than one count but fewer than ten. The rearrangement uses TRBV10-2 and TRBJ1-1; 9 bases are a match to TRBD1. V lost 7 bases and J lost 5; bases outside the gene matches: 11. Germline assignment: CDR1 WSHSY and CDR2 SAAADI. This CDR3 contains 15 residues. The CDR3 protein is CASIAPGQGVTEAFF. The CDR3 nucleotides read TGCGCCAGCATCGCTCCGGGACAGGGTGTGACTGAAGCTTTCTTT.

This chain connects TRBV5-5 to TRBJ1-1, with 7 bases aligning to TRBD1. Germline V gives CDR1 SGHKS, CDR2 YYEKEE (reference sequence). The V segment lost 4 bases and the J segment 0 bases; nucleotides outside the gene matches: 6. The CDR3 loop spans 15 amino acids. CDR3 coding DNA: TGTGCCAGCAGCCCGGGGACAGAGCTGAACACTGAAGCTTTCTTT. The encoded protein is CASSPGTELNTEAFF.

V gene TRBV4-3 combines with J gene TRBJ1-1, with unresolved D. The ends were cut back, 0 bases at V and 4 bases at J, with 12 bases in the middle. From germline, CDR1 is LGHNA and CDR2 YSLEER. The length of the CDR3 is 15 residues. The CDR3 region is CASSQEAYSLTEAFF. DNA for the CDR3: TGCGCCAGCAGCCAAGAGGCCTATTCACTCACTGAAGCTTTCTTT.

The table lists this clonotype with a few counts. The J gene is TRBJ2-2, the V gene TRBV7-3, with 8 nucleotides matching TRBD2. The CDR3 is 15 residues long. Germline values: CDR1 SGHTA, CDR2 FQGTGA. V gave up 4 bases and J gave up 3 bases; unmatched junction bases: 4. The DNA of the CDR3 is TGTGCCAGCAGCTATAGCGGGACCGACACCGGGGAGCTGTTTTTT. Translated: CASSYSGTDTGELFF.

This clonotype was seen more than once but under ten times. This chain connects TRBV3-1 to TRBJ2-7; 13 positions match TRBD2. CDR1 and CDR2 (germline): LGHDT, YNNKEL (reference sequence). The V and J ends lost 4 bases and 3 bases, in that order; junction bases with no gene match: 3. This CDR3 region has 15 residues. CDR3 coding DNA: TGTGCCAGCAGCCCACTAGCGGGAGGGTACTACGAGCAGTACTTC. Protein sequence: CASSPLAGGYYEQYF.

With respect to this clonotype: A much larger clone lies one base from this, so it may be a read error. This chain joins TRBV28 and TRBJ2-2, with a tentative D call TRBD2 (5 bases). CDR3 length: 14 residues. The germline V gene encodes CDR1 MDHEN and CDR2 SYDVKM. The CDR3 bases are TGTGCCAGCAGTCCCGGACCGAACACCGGGAAGCTGTTTTTT. This codes for CASSPGPNTGKLFF. The full variable domain, completed using reference TRBV28 and TRBJ2-2, is DVKVTQSSRYLVKRTGEKVFLECVQDMDHENMFWYRQDPGLGLRLIYFSYDVKMKEKGDIPEGYSVSREKKERFSLILESASTNQTSMYLCASSPGPNTGKLFFGEGSRLTVL.

At least ten counts were recorded for this clonotype. The rearrangement joins TRBV5-1 to TRBJ2-7; TRBD2 is a possible D gene (6 bases). Germline CDR1 SGHRS, CDR2 YFSETQ. Trimming stripped 2 bases from V and 3 bases from J, with 12 bases between. The CDR3 is made up of 14 amino acids. The CDR3 nucleotides read TGCGCCAGCAGCTTTGGAGGGAGTGGCTACGAGCAGTACTTC. The encoded protein is CASSFGGSGYEQYF. Looking up the rest from reference TRBV5-1 and TRBJ2-7 gives the full variable domain: KAGVTQTPRYLIKTRGQQVTLSCSPISGHRSVSWYQQTPGQGLQFLFEYFSETQRNKGNFPGRFSGRQFSNSRSEMNVSTLELGDSALYLCASSFGGSGYEQYFGPGTRLTVT.

This clonotype has more than one count but fewer than ten. The chain carries TRBV5-1 and TRBJ1-2; D unclear. Germline-derived CDR1 and CDR2 are SGHRS and YFSETQ. Trimming removed 2 bases from V and 8 bases from J, with 7 bases in between. The CDR3 runs 11 residues. The CDR3 here is CASSFGHGYTF. The CDR3 nucleotides read TGCGCCAGCAGCTTCGGTCACGGCTACACCTTC.

J is TRBJ1-3 and V is TRBV9, with D unclear. The germline V and J ends were trimmed by 2 bases and 0 bases, with 6 bases remaining between them. In germline, CDR1 is SGDLS, CDR2 YYNGEE. This CDR3 has 14 amino acids. The CDR3 spells CASSVRSSGNTIYF. The CDR3 DNA is TGTGCCAGCAGCGTGCGCAGCTCTGGAAACACCATATATTTT.

This clonotype has just a few counts. The chain is built from TRBV27 and TRBJ1-6; D gene ambiguous. V was clipped by 0 bases and J by 7 bases, with 19 bases between them. The germline gives CDR1 MNHEY, CDR2 SMNVEV (reference sequence). The CDR3 runs 18 residues. This chain's CDR3 is CASSLSGAAGIGNSPLHF. CDR3 nucleotides: TGTGCCAGCAGTTTATCGGGTGCGGCGGGGATCGGGAATTCACCCCTCCACTTT.

This chain uses TRBV10-3 with TRBJ2-7, with a tentative D call TRBD1 (6 bases). The V gene's germline CDR1 is ENHRY and CDR2 SYGVKD. This CDR3 has 11 residues. Trimming left V 10 bases short and J 4 bases short, with 11 bases between. The CDR3 spells CATIGQYEQYF. The CDR3 nucleotides are TGTGCCACCATTGGACAGTACGAGCAGTACTTC.

This clonotype was picked up a small number of times. The chain carries TRBV7-2 and TRBJ2-6; unclear D gene. Germline CDR1 is SGHTA and CDR2 is FQGNSA. Deletions cut 6 bases from V and 1 base from J, with 13 bases between. The CDR3 loop spans 16 amino acids. In DNA, the CDR3 is TGTGCCAGCAGGGTTTTCTTAGTGTCTGGGGCCAACGTCCTGACTTTC. Its translation is CASRVFLVSGANVLTF.

The chain combines TRBV7-2 with TRBJ2-1, with 11 bases aligning to TRBD1. V lost 2 bases to trimming and J lost 8 bases; unmatched junction nucleotides: 14. CDR1 and CDR2 (germline): SGHTA, FQGNSA. This CDR3 contains 18 residues. CDR3 sequence reads: CASSLPATRDRGAHEQFF. The CDR3 DNA follows: TGTGCCAGCAGCTTACCTGCTACCCGGGACAGGGGGGCCCATGAGCAGTTCTTC. The full variable domain, its missing parts supplied by reference TRBV7-2 and TRBJ2-1, is GAGVSQSPSNKVTEKGKDVELRCDPISGHTALYWYRQSLGQGLEFLIYFQGNSAPDKSGLPSDRFSAERTGGSVSTLTIQRTQQEDSAVYLCASSLPATRDRGAHEQFFGPGTRLTVL.

This clonotype has just a few counts. The rearrangement uses TRBV20-1 and TRBJ2-3; TRBD1 matches at 8 bases. V dropped 4 bases and J dropped 4; count of bases not matched to a gene: 10. The germline V gene encodes CDR1 DFQATT and CDR2 SNEGSKA (reference sequence). The CDR3 sequence is 15 residues long. Written as DNA, the CDR3 is TGCAGTGCTACGCCGGGACAGGTTGTTGCAGATACGCAGTATTTT. This sequence encodes CSATPGQVVADTQYF.

This clonotype was detected only a few times. This chain uses TRBV6-2 or TRBV6-3 with TRBJ1-5; D remains ambiguous. Per the germline V gene, CDR1 is MNHEY and CDR2 is SVGEGT. Deletions cut 0 bases from V and 6 bases from J, with 15 bases between. This CDR3 has 16 residues. The CDR3 DNA reads as TGTGCCAGCAGTTACTCGCTCACGGCACGGGGTCAGCCCCAGCATTTT. It yields the protein CASSYSLTARGQPQHF.

The chain employs TRBV27 and TRBJ1-4; D perhaps matches TRBD1 (5 bases). Germline CDR1 is MNHEY and CDR2 is SMNVEV (reference sequence). This CDR3 is 15 amino acids long. The ends were cut back, 6 bases at V and 8 bases at J, with 19 bases in the middle. The CDR3 bases are TGTGCCAGCAGCCCGACTCTTTGGGGGTTCGAAAAACTGTTTTTT. It encodes CASSPTLWGFEKLFF.

The chain is built from TRBV12-3 or TRBV12-4 and TRBJ1-2, with TRBD1 identical over 9 bases. With 6 bases clipped from V and 4 bases from J, the junction kept 3 bases outside the gene matches. This CDR3 contains 13 residues. The CDR3 loop reads CASRTGGSYGYTF. CDR3 coding DNA: TGTGCCAGCAGGACAGGGGGGTCCTATGGCTACACCTTC.

Ten or more counts support this clonotype. The chain carries TRBV6-1 and TRBJ2-1, with 7 bases identical to TRBD1. The ends lost 5 bases at V and 0 bases at J; junction bases unmatched: 7. Germline CDR1 and CDR2: MNHNS and SASEGT. The CDR3 sequence is 16 residues long. The CDR3 coding sequence is TGTGCCAGCAGTATGAACAGGGGACGCTCCTACAATGAGCAGTTCTTC. Protein: CASSMNRGRSYNEQFF.

This clonotype was detected ten times or more. The chain links TRBV10-3 to TRBJ2-5; D may match TRBD1 or TRBD2 (5 bases each). The CDR3 is 15 amino acids. The germline V and J ends were trimmed by 0 bases and 3 bases, with 11 bases remaining between them. From germline, CDR1 is ENHRY and CDR2 SYGVKD. CDR3 region: CAISESRVGEETQYF. CDR3 sequence (DNA): TGTGCCATCAGTGAGTCCCGTGTGGGGGAAGAGACCCAGTACTTC.

This rearrangement joins TRBV6-6 to TRBJ2-7, with a weak D call TRBD2 (6 bases). This CDR3 contains 13 residues. Germline V gene sequence: CDR1 MNHNY, CDR2 SVGAGI (reference sequence). Trimming stripped 6 bases from V and 6 bases from J, with 15 bases between. The CDR3 here is CASSFAGGSEQYF. In DNA form, the CDR3 reads TGTGCCAGCAGCTTTGCCGGGGGATCCGAGCAGTACTTC.

V and J are TRBV6-1 and TRBJ1-1, with D tentatively TRBD1 (6 bases). The CDR3 consists of 13 residues. CDR1 and CDR2 (germline): MNHNS, SASEGT. V lost 3 bases, J lost 4 bases, and 9 bases lay in between. The CDR3 reads CASSESQGTEAFF. DNA of the CDR3: TGTGCCAGCAGTGAGTCACAGGGCACTGAAGCTTTCTTT.